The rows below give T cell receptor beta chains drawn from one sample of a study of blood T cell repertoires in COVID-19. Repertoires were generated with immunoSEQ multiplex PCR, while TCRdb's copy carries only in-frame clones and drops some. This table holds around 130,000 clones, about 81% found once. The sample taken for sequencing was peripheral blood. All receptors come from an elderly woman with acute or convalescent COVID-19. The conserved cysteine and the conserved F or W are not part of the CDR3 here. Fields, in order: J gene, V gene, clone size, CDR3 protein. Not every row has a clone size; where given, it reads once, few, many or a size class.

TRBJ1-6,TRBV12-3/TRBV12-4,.,ASSLRGRIH
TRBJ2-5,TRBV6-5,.,ASSWDRALWETQY
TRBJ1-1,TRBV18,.,ASSPIGPPMNTEAF
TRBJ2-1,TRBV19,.,ASSIERGTEQF
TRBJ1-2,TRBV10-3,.,AIRRPGGSNYGYT
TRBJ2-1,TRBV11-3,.,ASSPGVGGFDEQF
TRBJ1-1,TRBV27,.,ASSLWGVTEAF
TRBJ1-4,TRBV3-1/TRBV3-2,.,ASSQAQEKLF
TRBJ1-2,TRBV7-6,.,ASSLSLGTGVNYGYT
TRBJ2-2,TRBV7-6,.,ASSSTRTVSTGELF
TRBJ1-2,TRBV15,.,ATSRDIGDGYT
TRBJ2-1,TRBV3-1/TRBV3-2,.,ASSFFLSYSYNEQF
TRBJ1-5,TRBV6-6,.,ASSLGEGFRPQH
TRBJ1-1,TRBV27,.,ASSFYRGTAITEAF
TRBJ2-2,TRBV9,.,ASSVGRGRGNTGELF
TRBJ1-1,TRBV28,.,ASTPDRATEAF
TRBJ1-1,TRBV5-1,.,ASSLARGQVNTEAF
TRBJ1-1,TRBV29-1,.,SVTGQGPTEAF
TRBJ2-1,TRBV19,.,ASSTWEGVNEQF
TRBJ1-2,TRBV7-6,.,ASSLLGQGDGYT
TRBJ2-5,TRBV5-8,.,ASSLAYGQAQETQY
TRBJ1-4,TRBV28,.,ASSLYHRGEKLF
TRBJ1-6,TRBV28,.,ATGTANSPLH
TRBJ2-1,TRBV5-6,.,ASSETGLSYNEQF
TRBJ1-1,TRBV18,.,ASSPSAMPGGTEAF
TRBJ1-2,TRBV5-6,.,ASSQPRDLRGYT
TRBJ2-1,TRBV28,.,ASSLRRSNEQF
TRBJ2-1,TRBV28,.,ASSSPPTDNEQF
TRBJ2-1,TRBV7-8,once,ASSLARLGDNEQF
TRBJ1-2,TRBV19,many,ASSIARVSGYT
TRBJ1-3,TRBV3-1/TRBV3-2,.,ASSYSGNTIY